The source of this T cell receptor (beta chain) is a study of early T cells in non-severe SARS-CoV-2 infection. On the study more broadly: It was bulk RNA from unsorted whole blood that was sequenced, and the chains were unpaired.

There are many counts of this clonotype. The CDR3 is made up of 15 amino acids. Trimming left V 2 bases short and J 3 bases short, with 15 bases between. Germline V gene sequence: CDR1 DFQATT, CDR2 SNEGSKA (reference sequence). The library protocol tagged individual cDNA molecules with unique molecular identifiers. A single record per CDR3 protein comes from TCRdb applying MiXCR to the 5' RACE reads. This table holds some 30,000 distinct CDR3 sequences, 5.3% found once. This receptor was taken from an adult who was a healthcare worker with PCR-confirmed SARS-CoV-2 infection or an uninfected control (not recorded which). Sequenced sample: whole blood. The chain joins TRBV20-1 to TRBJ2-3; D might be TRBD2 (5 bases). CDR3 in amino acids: CSARIRGRGTDTQYF. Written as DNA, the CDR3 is TGCAGTGCTAGAATCCGAGGGAGAGGAACAGATACGCAGTATTTT.